These 8 T cell receptor beta chains were all obtained from the same sample, sequenced in a study of T-cell reconstitution after alpha-beta-depleted transplantation in children. The authors prepared the TCRbeta library with unique molecular identifiers. TCRdb redid the calling of the PCR reads with MiXCR, one entry per CDR3 protein. The data show a few hundred thousand distinct CDR3 sequences, with approximately 30% seen just once and approximately 39% held by the top ten. Specimen: PBMCs, collected before TCRalphabeta/CD19-depleted stem cell transplant. The receptors originated from a boy in the first two years of life with Wiskott-Aldrich syndrome, due to receive a stem cell transplant.

The chain links TRBV5-1 to TRBJ1-5, with D unclear. This CDR3 comprises 18 residues. The germline V gene encodes CDR1 SGHRS and CDR2 YFSETQ. V was cut by 4 bases and J by 3 bases, with 23 bases left in between. The DNA of the CDR3 is TGCGCCAGCAGCGCTCCCCAAGGCCGATTTCCAGCCAATCAGCCCCAGCATTTT. This sequence encodes CASSAPQGRFPANQPQHF. Full variable domain (missing parts from reference TRBV5-1 and TRBJ1-5): KAGVTQTPRYLIKTRGQQVTLSCSPISGHRSVSWYQQTPGQGLQFLFEYFSETQRNKGNFPGRFSGRQFSNSRSEMNVSTLELGDSALYLCASSAPQGRFPANQPQHFGDGTRLSIL.

DNA for the CDR3: TGTGCCAGCAGTTTAGGCGGGAGGGCGACAGATACGCAGTATTTT. Protein product: CASSLGGRATDTQYF. The rearrangement uses TRBV12-3 or TRBV12-4 and TRBJ2-3; TRBD2 agrees at 9 bases. V shed 1 base, J shed 3 bases, and the junction held 2 bases outside the gene matches. There are 15 residues in the CDR3.

Only one count was recorded for this clonotype. V and J are TRBV20-1 and TRBJ2-3; a possible D gene is TRBD2 (6 bases). The germline V and J ends were trimmed by 5 bases and 2 bases, with 8 bases remaining between them. The CDR3 runs to 12 residues. The germline gives CDR1 DFQATT, CDR2 SNEGSKA (reference sequence). The CDR3 here is CSAPGDTDTQYF. DNA for the CDR3: TGCAGTGCTCCGGGGGACACAGATACGCAGTATTTT.

The chain is built from TRBV12-3 or TRBV12-4 and TRBJ2-7, with D tentatively TRBD1 or TRBD2 (5 bases each). The CDR3 consists of 17 residues. With 6 bases removed from V and 3 bases from J, the gap between germline ends came to 24 bases. CDR3 region: CASSPVRGAEVLYEQYF. CDR3 coding DNA: TGTGCCAGCAGCCCCGTCCGAGGGGCGGAGGTGCTCTACGAGCAGTACTTC.

Only a few counts were recorded for this clonotype. This may come from a read error, since a much larger clone is one base off. V gene TRBV2 combines with J gene TRBJ2-2; 8 nucleotides agree with TRBD1. The CDR3 runs to 14 residues. The V and J ends lost 4 bases and 3 bases, in that order; junction bases with no gene match: 1. Germline V gene sequence: CDR1 SNHLY, CDR2 FYNNEI. Here the CDR3 DNA reads TGTGCCAGCAGTGGACAGGGGTACACCGGGGAGCTGTTTTTT. Its translation is CASSGQGYTGELFF.

As DNA, the CDR3 is TGCGCCAGCAGCAGCTCATTAACCATGAACACTGAAGCTTTCTTT. It yields the protein CASSSSLTMNTEAFF. The chain joins TRBV5-1 to TRBJ1-1; D gene ambiguous. The length of the CDR3 is 15 residues. V lost 4 bases and J 0 bases, leaving 13 bases between the germline ends. CDR1 SGHRS and CDR2 YFSETQ come from the germline V gene.

J is TRBJ2-3 and V is TRBV29-1; D perhaps matches TRBD1 (6 bases). V gave up 3 bases and J gave up 0 bases, with 10 bases separating them. Germline CDR1 is SQVTM and CDR2 is ANQGSEA. This CDR3 spans 14 amino acids. CDR3 sequence (DNA): TGCAGCGTTGAGGGGGCGACTAGCACAGATACGCAGTATTTT. Encoded protein: CSVEGATSTDTQYF.

J is TRBJ2-4 and V is TRBV20-1; D unresolved. V was clipped by 3 bases and J by 0 bases, with 12 bases between them. The CDR3 contains 15 residues. Germline CDR1 DFQATT, CDR2 SNEGSKA (reference sequence). Written as DNA, the CDR3 is TGCAGTGCTAGCGCAGCGCAATTAGCCAAAAACATTCAGTACTTC. It translates to CSASAAQLAKNIQYF.